The clone carrying this T cell receptor (beta chain) is a singleton in its sample. The J segment lost 3 bases and the V segment lost 5 bases, leaving 8 bases of the junction unmatched. This CDR3 contains 15 residues. In germline, CDR1 is SGHTA, CDR2 FQGTGA. The sample is drawn from a study of blood T cell repertoires in COVID-19. Background on the study: The United States, Italy and Spain provided the acute and convalescent COVID-19 samples. T cells, B-cell-depleted T cells, or PBMCs provided the cDNA or gDNA that served as material.

As handled by the study authors: It was from reference gene primer amplification that nucleated cell counts were estimated. Clones were read by immunoSEQ multiplex PCR, and TCRdb kept only the in-frame ones, dropping some. V, J and clone size derive from that table, while D and trimming were established from the DNA sequence. The data contain about 150,000 clones, 75% to 95% of them singletons. The sequence was obtained from a man in his fifties or sixties with acute or convalescent COVID-19. This chain uses TRBV7-3 with TRBJ2-7, with 9 bases aligning to TRBD1. Specimen: peripheral blood. Here the CDR3 reads CASSPTGTGIYEQYF. DNA of the CDR3: TGTGCCAGCAGCCCTACCGGGACAGGGATCTACGAGCAGTACTTC. The entire variable domain, with the rest obtained from reference TRBV7-3 and TRBJ2-7, is as follows: GAGVSQTPSNKVTEKGKYVELRCDPISGHTALYWYRQSLGQGPEFLIYFQGTGAADDSGLPNDRFFAVRPEGSVSTLKIQRTERGDSAVYLCASSPTGTGIYEQYFGPGTRLTVT.